Here is one TCR beta chain with its context. The target antigen is unknown. The data stem from a study of shared clonotypes between healthy human individuals. Study findings and constraints: The small donor group covered limited genetic and exposure diversity. Rarefaction curves obtained for sorted subsets showed sequencing incomplete despite large depth. It was the non-shared clonotypes that had lower generation probabilities than clonotypes shared by all four donors.

The CDR3 is 16 amino acids. Germline V gene lookup returns CDR1 SGHRS and CDR2 YFSETQ. Trimming removed 2 bases at V and 6 bases at J, with 18 bases between. Using immunoSEQ multiplex PCR, the repertoire was profiled, and TCRdb retains in-frame clones only, with some absent. The table records approximately 640,000 clones, around 90% of them present only once. CD8 memory cells included CD45RO+ cells plus CCR7-negative CD45RA+ TemRA cells. This TCR was recovered from a man younger than 30 in good health. Some clones in this sample may be carry-over from other donors' samples. The chain links TRBV5-1 to TRBJ2-1, with D possibly matching TRBD2 (6 bases). The source material was memory CD8+ T cells from PBMCs. As to subset: CD45RO+ cells pooled with CCR7-negative TemRA cells. CDR3 sequence: CASSFAPTTRSNEQFF. The CDR3 DNA reads as TGCGCCAGCAGCTTCGCCCCCACGACTAGATCCAATGAGCAGTTCTTC.